This record looks at one TCR beta chain sequence and its context. No antigen is known for it. Assay execution took place at the deep level. The protocol was immunoSEQ multiplex PCR, while the TCRdb copy is restricted to in-frame clones and leaves out a portion. Of around 510,000 clones detected, 90% to 97% appear once; the ten largest clones hold about 0.059%. This sample stems from a study of shared clonotypes between healthy human individuals. At the level of the study: Per-donor plates numbered three CD4 naive, three CD4 memory, two CD8 naive and one CD8 memory.

V lost 5 bases and J 1 base, leaving 8 bases between the germline ends. Looked up from germline, CDR1 is MGHDK and CDR2 is SYGVNS. The CDR3 spans 13 residues. Study results and limitations: Sorted-subset sequencing, rarefaction showed, was incomplete despite large depth.

Sequencing used naive CD4+ T cells sorted from blood. The subset: CD45RA+ positively selected. The receptor comes from a woman in her 30s in good health. The gene calls are TRBV25-1 and TRBJ1-2; D is ambiguous. The CDR3 DNA follows: TGTGCCAGCAGTCCCAGGAGTAACTATGGCTACACCTTC. Amino acid sequence: CASSPRSNYGYTF.